The clone carrying this T cell receptor (beta chain) was found a few times. The authors extracted RNA and reverse transcribed it into cDNA as the sequencing template. Clones were sequenced by immunoSEQ multiplex PCR, and TCRdb holds only the in-frame ones, with some missing. The profile covers roughly 180,000 clones, with around 63% appearing a single time and 1.7% taken by the ten largest. The V gene lost 6 bases and the J gene lost 8 bases, with 9 bases spanning the gap. The CDR3 is 11 residues long. Germline V gene data show CDR1 as SNHLY and CDR2 as FYNNEI. This sample is drawn from a study of CD8+ T cells in alopecia areata.

The sequencing here drew on CD4+ T cells sorted from blood, taken at week 0. The origin of this receptor is a human donor with alopecia areata. This chain joins TRBV2 and TRBJ2-3, with no clear D. The CDR3 DNA follows: TGTGCCAGCAGCGCCCCGGGTACGCAGTATTTT. Translated, it gives CASSAPGTQYF.